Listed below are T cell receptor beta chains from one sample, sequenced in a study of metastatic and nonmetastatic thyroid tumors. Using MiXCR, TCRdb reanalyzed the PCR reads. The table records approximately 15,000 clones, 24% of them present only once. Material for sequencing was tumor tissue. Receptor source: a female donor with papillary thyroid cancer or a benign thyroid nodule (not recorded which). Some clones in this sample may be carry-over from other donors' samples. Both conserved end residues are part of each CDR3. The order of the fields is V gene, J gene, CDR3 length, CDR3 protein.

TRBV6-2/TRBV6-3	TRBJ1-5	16	CASRAGQEMGNQPQHF
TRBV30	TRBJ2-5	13	CAWSPAPQETQYF
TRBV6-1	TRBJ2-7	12	CASQRGSYEQYF
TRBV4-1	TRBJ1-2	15	CASSQVQVFDYSYTF
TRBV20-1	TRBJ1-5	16	CSARPYQGFRNQPQHF
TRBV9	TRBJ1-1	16	CASSPPGRGDFTEAFF
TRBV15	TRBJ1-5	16	CATSREIGGSNQPQHF
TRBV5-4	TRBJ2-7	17	CASSLAGVMGTPYEQYF
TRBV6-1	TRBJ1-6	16	CASSQIHGTGGSPLHF
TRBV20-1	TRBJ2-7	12	CSASGDLYEQYF
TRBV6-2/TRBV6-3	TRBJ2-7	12	CASSVGLYEQYF
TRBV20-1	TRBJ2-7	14	CSARAGTGWYEQYF
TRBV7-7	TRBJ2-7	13	CASSPSLSYEQYF
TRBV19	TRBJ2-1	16	CASSIRAESSYNEQFF
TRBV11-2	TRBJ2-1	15	CASSPGLARYNEQFF
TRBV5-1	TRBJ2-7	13	CASSLRVFYEQYF
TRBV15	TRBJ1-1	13	CATQDRANTEAFF
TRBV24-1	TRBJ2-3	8	CATNTQYF
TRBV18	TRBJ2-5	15	CASSRMTGPQETQYF
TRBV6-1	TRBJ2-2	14	CASELTSRTGELFF
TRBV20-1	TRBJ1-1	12	CSARPGHTEAFF
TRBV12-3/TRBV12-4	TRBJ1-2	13	CAIRRQLDYGYTF